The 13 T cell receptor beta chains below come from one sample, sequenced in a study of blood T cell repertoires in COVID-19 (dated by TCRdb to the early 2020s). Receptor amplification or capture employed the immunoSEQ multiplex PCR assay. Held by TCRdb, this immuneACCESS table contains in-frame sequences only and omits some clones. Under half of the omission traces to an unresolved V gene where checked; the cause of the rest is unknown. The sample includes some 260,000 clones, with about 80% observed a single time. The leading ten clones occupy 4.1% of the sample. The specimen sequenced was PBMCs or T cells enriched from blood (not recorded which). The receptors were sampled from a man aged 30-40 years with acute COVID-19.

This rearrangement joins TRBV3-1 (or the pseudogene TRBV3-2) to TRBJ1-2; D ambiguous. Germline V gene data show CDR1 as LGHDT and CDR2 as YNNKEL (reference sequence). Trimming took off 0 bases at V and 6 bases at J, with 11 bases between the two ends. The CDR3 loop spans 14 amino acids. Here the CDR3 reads CASSQDEVFNGYTF. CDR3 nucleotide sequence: TGTGCCAGCAGCCAAGACGAGGTATTTAATGGCTACACCTTC.

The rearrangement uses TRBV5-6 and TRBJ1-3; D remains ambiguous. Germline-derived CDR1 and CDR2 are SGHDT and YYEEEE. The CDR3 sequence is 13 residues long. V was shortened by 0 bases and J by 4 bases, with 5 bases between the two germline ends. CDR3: CASSLGGGNTIYF. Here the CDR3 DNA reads TGTGCCAGCAGCTTGGGCGGAGGAAACACCATATATTTT.

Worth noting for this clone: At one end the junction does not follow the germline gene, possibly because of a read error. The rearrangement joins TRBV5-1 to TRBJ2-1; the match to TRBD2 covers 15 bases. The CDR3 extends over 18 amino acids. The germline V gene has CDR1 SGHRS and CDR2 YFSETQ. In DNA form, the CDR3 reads TGTGCCAGCAGCTCAGGGACTAGCGGGAGGCGCATCTACAATGAGCAGTTCTTC. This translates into CASSSGTSGRRIYNEQFF.

Here the CDR3 DNA reads TGTGCCAGCAGCTTTGGGACAGGGGCTCAATTCCTCCACTTT. It specifies CASSFGTGAQFLHF. This chain uses TRBV5-4 with TRBJ1-6; 10 nucleotides agree with TRBD1. This CDR3 spans 14 amino acids. The germline V gene has CDR1 SGHNT and CDR2 YYREEE (reference sequence). J gave up 15 bases and V 2 bases, and 8 bases lay outside the gene matches.

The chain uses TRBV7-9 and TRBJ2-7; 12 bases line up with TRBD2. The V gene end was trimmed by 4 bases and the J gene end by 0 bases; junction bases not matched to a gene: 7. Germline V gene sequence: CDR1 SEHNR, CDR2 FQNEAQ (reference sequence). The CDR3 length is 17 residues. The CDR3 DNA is TGTGCCAGCAGCTCAACTAGCGGGGGGATCTACTCCTACGAGCAGTACGTC. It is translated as CASSSTSGGIYSYEQYV.

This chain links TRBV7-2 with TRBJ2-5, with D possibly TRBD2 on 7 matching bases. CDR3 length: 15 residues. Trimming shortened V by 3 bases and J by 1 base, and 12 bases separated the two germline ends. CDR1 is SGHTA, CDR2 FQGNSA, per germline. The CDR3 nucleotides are TGTGCCAGCAGCTTGAGGCGGGGGCTCCAAGAGACCCAGTACTTC. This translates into CASSLRRGLQETQYF.

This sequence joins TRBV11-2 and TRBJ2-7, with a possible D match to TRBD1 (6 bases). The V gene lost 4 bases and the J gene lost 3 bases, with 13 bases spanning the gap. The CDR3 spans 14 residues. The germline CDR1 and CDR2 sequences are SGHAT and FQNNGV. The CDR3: CASSWARGHYEQYV. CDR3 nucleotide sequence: TGTGCCAGCAGCTGGGCCAGGGGCCACTACGAGCAGTACGTC.

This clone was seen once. The CDR3 region is CASSYTRSGVDEQFF. The CDR3 region has the DNA TGTGCCAGCAGCTACACACGTTCGGGGGTCGATGAGCAGTTCTTC. V gene TRBV7-2 combines with J gene TRBJ2-1, with TRBD2 as a possible D gene (6 bases). The ends were cut back, 4 bases at V and 8 bases at J, with 18 bases in the middle. CDR3 length: 15 amino acids. CDR1 and CDR2 (germline): SGHTA, FQGNSA. Looking up the rest from reference TRBV7-2 and TRBJ2-1 gives the full variable domain: GAGVSQSPSNKVTEKGKDVELRCDPISGHTALYWYRQSLGQGLEFLIYFQGNSAPDKSGLPSDRFSAERTGGSVSTLTIQRTQQEDSAVYLCASSYTRSGVDEQFFGPGTRLTVL.

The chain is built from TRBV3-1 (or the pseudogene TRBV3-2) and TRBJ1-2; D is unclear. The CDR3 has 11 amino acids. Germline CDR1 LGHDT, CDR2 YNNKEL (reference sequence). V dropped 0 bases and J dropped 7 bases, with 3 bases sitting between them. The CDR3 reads CASSQEAGYTF. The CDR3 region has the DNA TGTGCCAGCAGCCAAGAGGCTGGCTACACCTTC.

Here the CDR3 reads CASSFGREGGKLFF. The CDR3 nucleotides read TGCGCCAGCAGCTTTGGCAGGGAAGGGGGAAAACTGTTTTTT. The chain has TRBV5-1 and TRBJ1-4, with a weak D call TRBD1 (6 bases). Germline V lookup: CDR1 SGHRS, CDR2 YFSETQ. The CDR3 extends over 14 amino acids. Trimming pared 2 bases from V and 10 bases from J, leaving 15 bases between.

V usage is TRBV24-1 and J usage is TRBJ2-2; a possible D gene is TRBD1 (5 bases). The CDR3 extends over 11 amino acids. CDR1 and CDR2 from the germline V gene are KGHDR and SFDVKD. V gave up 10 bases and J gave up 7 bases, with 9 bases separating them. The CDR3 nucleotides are TGTGCCACTATGGACAACGGGGAGCTGTTTTTT. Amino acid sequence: CATMDNGELFF.

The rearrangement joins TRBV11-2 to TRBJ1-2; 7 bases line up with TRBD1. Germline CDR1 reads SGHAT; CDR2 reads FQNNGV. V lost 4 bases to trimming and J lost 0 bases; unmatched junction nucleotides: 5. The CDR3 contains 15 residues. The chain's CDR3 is CASSSTGTANYGYTF. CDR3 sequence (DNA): TGTGCCAGCAGCTCTACCGGGACAGCTAACTATGGCTACACCTTC.

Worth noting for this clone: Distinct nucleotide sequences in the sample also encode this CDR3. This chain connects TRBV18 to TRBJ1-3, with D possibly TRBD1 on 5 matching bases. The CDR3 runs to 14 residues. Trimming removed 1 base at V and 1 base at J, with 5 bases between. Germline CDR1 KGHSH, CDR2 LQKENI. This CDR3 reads CASSPQGSGNTIYF. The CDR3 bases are TGTGCCAGCTCACCACAGGGGTCTGGAAACACCATATATTTT.